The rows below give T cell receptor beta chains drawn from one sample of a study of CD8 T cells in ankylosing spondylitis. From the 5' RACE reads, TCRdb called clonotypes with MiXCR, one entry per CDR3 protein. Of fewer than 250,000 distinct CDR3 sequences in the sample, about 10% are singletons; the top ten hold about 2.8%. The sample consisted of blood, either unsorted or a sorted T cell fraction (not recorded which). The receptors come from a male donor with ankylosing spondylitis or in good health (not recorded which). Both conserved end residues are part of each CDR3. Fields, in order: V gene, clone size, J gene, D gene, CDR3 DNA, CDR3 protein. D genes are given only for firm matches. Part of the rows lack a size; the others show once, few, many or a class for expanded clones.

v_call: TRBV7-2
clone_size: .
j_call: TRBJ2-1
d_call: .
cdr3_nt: TGTGCCAGCGCCCCCAACAGGCTTGAGCAGTTCTTC
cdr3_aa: CASAPNRLEQFF

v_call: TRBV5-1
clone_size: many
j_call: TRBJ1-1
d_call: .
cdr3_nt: TGCGCCAGCAGCTTGGGGGCAGTGGGGGACACTGAAGCTTTCTTT
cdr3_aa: CASSLGAVGDTEAFF

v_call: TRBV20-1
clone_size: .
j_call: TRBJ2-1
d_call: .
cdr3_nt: TGCAGTGCTCACCTAGGGGGGGGGGCCAGCTATGAGCAGTTCTTC
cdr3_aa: CSAHLGGGASYEQFF

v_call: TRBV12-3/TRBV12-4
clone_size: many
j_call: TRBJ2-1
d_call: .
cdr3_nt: TGTGCCAGCAGTTTCAATGAGCAGTTCTTC
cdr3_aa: CASSFNEQFF

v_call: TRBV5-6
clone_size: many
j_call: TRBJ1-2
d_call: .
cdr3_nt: TGTGCCAGCAGCCCTAGACAGCTACTCTACACCTTC
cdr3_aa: CASSPRQLLYTF

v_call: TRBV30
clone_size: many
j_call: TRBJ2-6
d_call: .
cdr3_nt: TGTGCCTGGAGTGTGTCTGGGGCCAACGTCCTGACTTTC
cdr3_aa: CAWSVSGANVLTF

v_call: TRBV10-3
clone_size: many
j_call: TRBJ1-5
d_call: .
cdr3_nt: TGTGCCACCTGTCCGGAGGCAGGCACGCGGCCCCAGCATTTT
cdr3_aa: CATCPEAGTRPQHF

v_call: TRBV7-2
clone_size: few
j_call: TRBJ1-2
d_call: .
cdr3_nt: TGTGCCAGCAGCCCGTATCTGCAGGCCGCTAACTATGGCTACACCTTC
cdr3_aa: CASSPYLQAANYGYTF

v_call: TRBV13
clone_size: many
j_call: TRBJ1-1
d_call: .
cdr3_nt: TGTGCCAGCAGTCGGGATGTAACTGAAGCTTTCTTT
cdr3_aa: CASSRDVTEAFF

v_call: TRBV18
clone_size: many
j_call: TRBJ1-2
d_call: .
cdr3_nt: TGTGCCAGCTCACCTACGGACTATGGCTACACCTTC
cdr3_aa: CASSPTDYGYTF

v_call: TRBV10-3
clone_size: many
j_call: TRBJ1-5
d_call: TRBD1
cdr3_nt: TGTGCCATCAGGGAAGGGACAGAAAATCAGCCCCAGCATTTT
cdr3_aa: CAIREGTENQPQHF

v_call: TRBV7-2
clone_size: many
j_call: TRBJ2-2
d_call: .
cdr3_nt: TGTGCCAGCAGCCCATCACGCGGGGAGCTGTTTTTT
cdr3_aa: CASSPSRGELFF

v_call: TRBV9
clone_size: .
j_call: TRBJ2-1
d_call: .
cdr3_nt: TGTGCCAGCAGCGTAGGAGTTAATGAGCAGTTCTTC
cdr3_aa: CASSVGVNEQFF

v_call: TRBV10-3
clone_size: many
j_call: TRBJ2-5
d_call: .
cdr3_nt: TGTGCCATCAGTGGCCAGGGAGCCGGGGAGACCCAGTACTTC
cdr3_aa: CAISGQGAGETQYF

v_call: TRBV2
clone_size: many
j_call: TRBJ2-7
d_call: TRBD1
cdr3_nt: TGTGCCAGCAGCCTGGGACAGTCCCTTGACGAGCAGTACTTC
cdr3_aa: CASSLGQSLDEQYF

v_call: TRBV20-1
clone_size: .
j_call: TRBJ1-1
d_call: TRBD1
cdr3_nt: TGCAGTGCTACTTCGGACAGGGGGCTTGGGAACACTGAAGCTTTCTTT
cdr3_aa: CSATSDRGLGNTEAFF

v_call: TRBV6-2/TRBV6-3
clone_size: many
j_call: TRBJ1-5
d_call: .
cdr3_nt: TGTGCCAGCAGTCCTCAAACGGGGAGCAATCAGCCCCAGCATTTT
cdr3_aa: CASSPQTGSNQPQHF

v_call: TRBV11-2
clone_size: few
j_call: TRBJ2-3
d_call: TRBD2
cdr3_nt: TGTGCCAGCAGCTTAGTCCGTAGCGGGGGGTTAGATACGCAGTATTTT
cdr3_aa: CASSLVRSGGLDTQYF

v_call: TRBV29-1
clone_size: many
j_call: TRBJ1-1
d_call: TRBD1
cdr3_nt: TGCAGCGTGGAGAGCAGGGGGTCGCACACTGAAGCTTTCTTT
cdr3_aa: CSVESRGSHTEAFF

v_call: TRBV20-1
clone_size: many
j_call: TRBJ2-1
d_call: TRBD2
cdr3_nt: TGCAGTGCTAGTCAAAGCGGGGGGGAGCAGTTCTTC
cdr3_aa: CSASQSGGEQFF

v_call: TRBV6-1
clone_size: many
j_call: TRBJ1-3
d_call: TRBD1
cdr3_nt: TGTGCCAGCGTCACGGGACAGTCCTCTGGAAACACCATATATTTT
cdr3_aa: CASVTGQSSGNTIYF

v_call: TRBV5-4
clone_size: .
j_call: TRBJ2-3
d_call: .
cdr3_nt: TGTGCCAGCAGCTCCGTCGGGGGCCGAGGGGCAGATACGCAGTATTTT
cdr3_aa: CASSSVGGRGADTQYF

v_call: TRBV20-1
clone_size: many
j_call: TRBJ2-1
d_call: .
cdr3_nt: TGCAGCCCCCGGAGGAGCTCCTACAATGAGCAGTTCTTC
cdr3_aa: CSPRRSSYNEQFF